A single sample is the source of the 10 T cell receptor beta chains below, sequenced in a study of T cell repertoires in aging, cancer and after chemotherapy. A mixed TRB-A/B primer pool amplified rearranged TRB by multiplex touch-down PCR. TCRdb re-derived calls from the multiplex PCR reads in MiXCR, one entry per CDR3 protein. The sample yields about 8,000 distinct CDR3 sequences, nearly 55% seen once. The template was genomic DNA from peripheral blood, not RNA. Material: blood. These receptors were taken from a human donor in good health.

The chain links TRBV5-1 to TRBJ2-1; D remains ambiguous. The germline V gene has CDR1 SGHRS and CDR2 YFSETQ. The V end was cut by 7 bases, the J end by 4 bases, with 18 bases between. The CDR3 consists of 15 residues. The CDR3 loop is CASRSVSSPYNEQFF. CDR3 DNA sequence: TGCGCCAGCCGTTCGGTGTCTTCGCCGTACAATGAGCAGTTCTTC.

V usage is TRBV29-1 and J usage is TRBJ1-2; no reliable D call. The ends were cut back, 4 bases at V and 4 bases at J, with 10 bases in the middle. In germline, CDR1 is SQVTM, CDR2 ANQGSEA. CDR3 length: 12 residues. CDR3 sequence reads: CSVGEQTYGYTF. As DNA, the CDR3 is TGCAGCGTTGGGGAACAAACCTATGGCTACACCTTC.

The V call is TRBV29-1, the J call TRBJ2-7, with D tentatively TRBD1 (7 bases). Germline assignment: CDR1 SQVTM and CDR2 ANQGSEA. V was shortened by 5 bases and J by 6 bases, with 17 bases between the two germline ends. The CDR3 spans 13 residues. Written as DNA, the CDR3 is TGCAGCGTTTTAGACGGCCAGGGGGGCGAGCAGTACTTC. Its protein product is CSVLDGQGGEQYF.

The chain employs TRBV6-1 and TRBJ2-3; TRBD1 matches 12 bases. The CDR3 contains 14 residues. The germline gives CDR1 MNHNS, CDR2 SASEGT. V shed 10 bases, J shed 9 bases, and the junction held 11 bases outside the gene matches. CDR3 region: CAILRDRGQDTQYF. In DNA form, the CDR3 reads TGTGCCATTCTCCGGGACAGGGGGCAAGACACGCAGTATTTT.

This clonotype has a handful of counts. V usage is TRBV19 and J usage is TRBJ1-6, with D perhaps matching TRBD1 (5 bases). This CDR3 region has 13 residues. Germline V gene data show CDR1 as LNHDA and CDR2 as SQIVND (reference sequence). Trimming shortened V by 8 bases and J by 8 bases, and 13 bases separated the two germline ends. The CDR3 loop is CASWGPGDSPLHF. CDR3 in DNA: TGTGCCAGTTGGGGCCCGGGTGATTCACCCCTCCACTTT.

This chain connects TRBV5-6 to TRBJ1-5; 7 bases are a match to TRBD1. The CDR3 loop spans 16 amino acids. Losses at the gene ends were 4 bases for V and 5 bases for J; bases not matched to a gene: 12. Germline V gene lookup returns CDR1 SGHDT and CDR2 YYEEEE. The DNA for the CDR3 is TGTGCCAGCAGCCTGGGGTCGGGACAGATCGATCAGCCCCAGCATTTT. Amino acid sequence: CASSLGSGQIDQPQHF.

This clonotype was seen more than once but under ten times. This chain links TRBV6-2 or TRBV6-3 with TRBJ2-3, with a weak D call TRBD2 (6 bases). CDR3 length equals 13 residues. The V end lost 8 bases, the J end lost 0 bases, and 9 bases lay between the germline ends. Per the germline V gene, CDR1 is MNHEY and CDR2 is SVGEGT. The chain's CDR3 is CASCSGSTDTQYF. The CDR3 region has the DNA TGTGCCAGCTGCAGCGGGAGCACAGATACGCAGTATTTT.

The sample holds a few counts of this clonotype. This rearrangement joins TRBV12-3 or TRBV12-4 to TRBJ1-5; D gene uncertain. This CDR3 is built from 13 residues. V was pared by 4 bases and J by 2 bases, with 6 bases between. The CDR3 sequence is CASSWNGNQPQHF. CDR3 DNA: TGTGCCAGCAGTTGGAACGGCAATCAGCCCCAGCATTTT.

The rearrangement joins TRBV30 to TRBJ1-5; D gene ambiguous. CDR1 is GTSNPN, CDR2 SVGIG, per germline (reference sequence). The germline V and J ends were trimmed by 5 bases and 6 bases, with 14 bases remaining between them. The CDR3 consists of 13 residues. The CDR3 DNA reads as TGTGCCTGGTCCTTAGAGGGAATTCAGCCCCAGCATTTT. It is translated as CAWSLEGIQPQHF.

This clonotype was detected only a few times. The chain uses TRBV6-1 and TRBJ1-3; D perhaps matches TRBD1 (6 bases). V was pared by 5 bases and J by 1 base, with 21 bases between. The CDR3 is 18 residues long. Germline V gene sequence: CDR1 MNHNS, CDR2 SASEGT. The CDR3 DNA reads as TGTGCCAGCAGTCCTCAGAACCGACAGGTTTCGTCTGGAAACACCATATATTTT. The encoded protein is CASSPQNRQVSSGNTIYF.